The present T cell receptor beta chain was sequenced within a study of CD8+CD57+ T cells in acquired aplastic anemia. The study's findings and limits: About 28 sequences, all CD8+ CDR3, were shared between patients and controls.

Genomic DNA was employed as the template in profiling TCR beta VDJ and CDR3. TCRdb processed the reads anew with MiXCR; each CDR3 protein has one entry. Among a few hundred thousand distinct CDR3 sequences listed, 55% to 75% were seen once. The CDR3 runs 15 residues. Per the germline V gene, CDR1 is DFQATT and CDR2 is SNEGSKA (reference sequence). Trimming left V 1 base short and J 1 base short, with 14 bases between. For this clonotype: Its specificity is unknown.

The specimen sequenced was sorted CD4+, CD8+, or CD8+CD57+ T cells (not recorded which) from PBMCs. This receptor was obtained from a human donor in good health, serving as a control. V is TRBV20-1 and J is TRBJ2-7; no reliable D call. CDR3 region: CSARGRLASSYEQYF. For the CDR3, the DNA is TGCAGTGCTAGAGGGCGCCTGGCTAGTTCCTACGAGCAGTACTTC.